This entry lists 30 T cell receptor beta chains sequenced from one sample in a study of identical twins. TCRdb reprocessed the 5' RACE reads with MiXCR, giving one entry per CDR3 protein. The sample carries 500,000 to 550,000 distinct CDR3 sequences, 22% recorded once. These data were likewise used in another study, on T cells expressing NK-cell markers.

Sequencing was carried out using CD4+ T cells sorted from blood. The source of these receptors is a woman aged 18-30 years in good health.

In this sample, this clonotype turned up once. Likely a read error: the CDR3 ends without its conserved phenylalanine or tryptophan. The V gene is TRBV5-1, the J gene TRBJ2-3; 13 bases are a match to TRBD2. V trimming: 3 bases; J trimming: 4 bases; junction bases outside the gene matches: 2. The CDR3 runs to 15 residues. Germline lookup yields CDR1 SGHRS and CDR2 YFSETQ. This CDR3 is CASSSGLAGADTQYS. CDR3 coding DNA: TGCGCCAGCAGCTCAGGACTAGCGGGAGCAGATACGCAGTATTCT.

This clonotype was counted ten times or more. The rearrangement uses TRBV10-3 and TRBJ2-1; the D gene is possibly TRBD2 (5 bases). The V end lost 6 bases, the J end lost 8 bases, and 14 bases lay between the germline ends. Germline loops: CDR1 ENHRY, CDR2 SYGVKD. The CDR3 sequence is 13 residues long. The CDR3 DNA reads TGTGCCATCAGCTATATAGCGAGTCATGAGCAGTTCTTC. This translates into CAISYIASHEQFF.

The table lists this clonotype with a few counts. The rearrangement uses TRBV10-3 and TRBJ2-3, with D possibly matching TRBD2 (6 bases). The CDR3 loop spans 13 amino acids. From germline, CDR1 is ENHRY and CDR2 SYGVKD. Trimming pared 10 bases from V and 4 bases from J, leaving 15 bases between. CDR3 sequence: CATAASEADTQYF. CDR3 nucleotides: TGTGCCACCGCGGCTAGCGAAGCAGATACGCAGTATTTT.

J is TRBJ2-7 and V is TRBV11-2; 7 nucleotides agree with TRBD2. The CDR3 is made up of 14 amino acids. With 7 bases clipped from V and 4 bases from J, the junction kept 10 bases outside the gene matches. Germline V CDR1 and CDR2: SGHAT, FQNNGV. The CDR3 is CASNRLVGGYEQYF. The CDR3 DNA is TGTGCCAGCAACCGACTAGTGGGAGGGTACGAGCAGTACTTC.

This clonotype turned up a few times. The V gene is TRBV29-1, the J gene TRBJ1-1; D remains unclear. Germline loops: CDR1 SQVTM, CDR2 ANQGSEA. V was shortened by 6 bases and J by 0 bases, with 8 bases between the two germline ends. The CDR3 spans 12 residues. CDR3: CSVSGMNTEAFF. CDR3 in DNA: TGCAGCGTCTCGGGGATGAACACTGAAGCTTTCTTT.

The sample holds a few counts of this clonotype. The chain joins TRBV19 to TRBJ2-1; D not certain. The CDR3 runs 12 residues. Germline V gene data show CDR1 as LNHDA and CDR2 as SQIVND (reference sequence). Between the trimmed V and J ends, which lost 4 bases and 4 bases, there was a span of 5 bases. CDR3: CASSNQYNEQFF. The CDR3 DNA is TGTGCCAGTAGTAACCAATACAATGAGCAGTTCTTC.

This clonotype has at least ten counts. The V call is TRBV15, the J call TRBJ2-3; 7 bases are shared with TRBD2. This CDR3 contains 17 residues. Germline V lookup: CDR1 LNHNV, CDR2 YYDKDF (reference sequence). The V segment lost 0 bases and the J segment 2 bases; nucleotides outside the gene matches: 8. The CDR3 sequence is CATSRDLLAMITDTQYF. The CDR3 DNA reads as TGTGCCACCAGCAGAGATCTACTAGCGATGATCACAGATACGCAGTATTTT.

V and J are TRBV6-4 and TRBJ2-1; TRBD2 matches at 10 bases. V shed 4 bases and J 12 bases; nucleotides not matched to a gene: 9. The CDR3 spans 14 residues. The germline V gene encodes CDR1 MRHNA and CDR2 SNTAGT. The DNA for the CDR3 is TGTGCCAGCAGTGCCTTCGCTAGCGGGGGAGCGCAGTTCTTC. Amino acid sequence: CASSAFASGGAQFF.

This clonotype appeared many times. Here the CDR3 reads CASSLLAGGSYEQYF. DNA of the CDR3: TGTGCCAGCAGTTTGTTGGCAGGGGGCAGCTACGAGCAGTACTTC. The chain has TRBV12-3 or TRBV12-4 and TRBJ2-7; 8 bases align to TRBD1. This CDR3 spans 15 amino acids. V shed 3 bases, J shed 3 bases, and the junction held 7 bases outside the gene matches.

V and J are TRBV6-6 and TRBJ2-5; tentatively, D is TRBD2 (7 bases). In germline, CDR1 is MNHNY, CDR2 SVGAGI (reference sequence). Trimming took 6 bases from V and 5 from J, leaving 13 bases between them. This CDR3 is built from 13 residues. The CDR3 DNA follows: TGTGCCAGCAGGGCGGGGGCCTGGGAGACCCAGTACTTC. The encoded protein is CASRAGAWETQYF.

This clonotype was counted only a few times. This chain connects TRBV10-1 to TRBJ2-1; unclear D gene. Trimming shortened V by 3 bases and J by 7 bases, and 19 bases separated the two germline ends. The CDR3 spans 16 residues. Germline CDR1 reads WNHNN; CDR2 reads SYGVQD (reference sequence). CDR3 coding DNA: TGCGCCAGCAGTGATCGGGCAAATGGAGTAGGGAATGAGCAGTTCTTC. Its protein is CASSDRANGVGNEQFF.

This clonotype has a handful of counts. The CDR3 sequence is CASSLRTGGALRGYTF. The CDR3 nucleotides are TGTGCCAGCAGCCTCCGGACAGGGGGCGCATTACGTGGCTACACCTTC. The chain links TRBV7-2 to TRBJ1-2; 11 nucleotides align to TRBD1. From germline, CDR1 is SGHTA and CDR2 FQGNSA. This CDR3 comprises 16 residues. V trimming: 5 bases; J trimming: 7 bases; junction bases outside the gene matches: 12.

CDR3 nucleotides: TGTGCCAGCAGGGCCCTTAACTATGGCTACACCTTC. Protein sequence: CASRALNYGYTF. The chain links TRBV12-3 or TRBV12-4 to TRBJ1-2; no firm D call. This CDR3 region has 12 residues. Trimming removed 6 bases at V and 1 base at J, with 6 bases between.

This sequence joins TRBV6-1 and TRBJ1-1; D is unresolved. This CDR3 is 14 amino acids long. Trimming shortened V by 8 bases and J by 0 bases, and 13 bases separated the two germline ends. Germline CDR1 MNHNS, CDR2 SASEGT. CDR3 protein: CASRRQALNTEAFF. The CDR3 bases are TGTGCCAGCCGGAGGCAGGCATTGAACACTGAAGCTTTCTTT.

This clonotype was recorded at least ten times. J is TRBJ2-1 and V is TRBV29-1, with D tentatively TRBD2 (6 bases). The V gene lost 1 base and the J gene lost 8 bases, with 9 bases spanning the gap. Germline V gene data show CDR1 as SQVTM and CDR2 as ANQGSEA. This CDR3 has 12 residues. The CDR3 region is CSVEGRGDEQFF. The CDR3 DNA follows: TGCAGCGTTGAAGGGAGGGGAGATGAGCAGTTCTTC.

CDR3: CASSLRTSGRETQYF. In DNA, the CDR3 is TGCGCCAGCAGCTTGCGGACTAGTGGGCGGGAGACCCAGTACTTC. V is TRBV5-1 and J is TRBJ2-5, with 7 bases identical to TRBD2. Germline lookup yields CDR1 SGHRS and CDR2 YFSETQ. V dropped 1 base and J dropped 5; count of bases not matched to a gene: 8. There are 15 residues in the CDR3.

This clonotype turned up a few times. The gene calls are TRBV7-9 and TRBJ2-7, with D possibly TRBD2 on 5 matching bases. Germline CDR1 reads SEHNR; CDR2 reads FQNEAQ (reference sequence). CDR3 length: 13 amino acids. The V end was cut by 1 base, the J end by 7 bases, with 11 bases between. The CDR3 DNA follows: TGTGCCAGCAGCTTAGGCGGGCCCACGGAGCAGTACTTC. Translation gives CASSLGGPTEQYF.

The chain carries TRBV20-1 and TRBJ2-1; D gene ambiguous. Germline-derived CDR1 and CDR2 are DFQATT and SNEGSKA (reference sequence). V lost 5 bases, J lost 8 bases, and 10 bases lay in between. The CDR3 consists of 11 residues. CDR3 DNA: TGCAGTGCTCCAAAGGGCGATGAGCAGTTCTTC. Residues: CSAPKGDEQFF.

This clonotype was picked up a small number of times. The chain couples TRBV18 to TRBJ2-7; D gene unclear. Trimming removed 6 bases at V and 3 bases at J, with 12 bases between. Germline V CDR1 and CDR2: KGHSH, LQKENI. The CDR3 has 13 residues. The chain's CDR3 is CASSWNSRYEQYF. The CDR3 DNA sequence: TGTGCCAGCTCTTGGAACAGCCGCTACGAGCAGTACTTC.

The chain joins TRBV12-3 or TRBV12-4 to TRBJ2-1; 7 bases map to TRBD2. This CDR3 is built from 15 residues. J was trimmed by 7 bases and V by 8 bases; bases with no gene match: 14. In nucleotides, the CDR3 is TGTGCCAGCTCTCCGGGGGAGATGGGGGGGAATGAGCAGTTCTTC. Its protein is CASSPGEMGGNEQFF.

This clonotype was counted only a few times. The CDR3 protein is CASSLLTDYGYTF. In DNA, the CDR3 is TGCGCCAGCAGCTTGTTAACGGACTATGGCTACACCTTC. The chain joins TRBV5-1 to TRBJ1-2; D not certain. In germline, CDR1 is SGHRS, CDR2 YFSETQ. The V gene lost 1 base and the J gene lost 3 bases, with 7 bases spanning the gap. The CDR3 sequence is 13 residues long.

This clonotype was counted at least ten times. The CDR3 spells CASRQGIGLSNTIYF. CDR3 nucleotides: TGTGCCAGCAGACAGGGTATCGGTTTGTCGAACACCATATATTTT. The rearrangement joins TRBV12-3 or TRBV12-4 to TRBJ1-3, with D possibly being TRBD1 (6 bases). CDR3 size: 15 residues. V lost 6 bases to trimming and J lost 7 bases, with 19 bases between them.

The V gene is TRBV20-1, the J gene TRBJ2-1; 12 positions agree with TRBD2. The CDR3 is 12 residues long. Per germline, CDR1 DFQATT and CDR2 SNEGSKA (reference sequence). V gave up 3 bases and J gave up 14 bases; unmatched junction bases: 5. CDR3 nucleotides: TGCAGTGCTAGGCACTCTAGCGGGAGGGAGTTCTTC. This codes for CSARHSSGREFF.

The V gene is TRBV20-1, the J gene TRBJ2-1; no definite D call. Per the germline V gene, CDR1 is DFQATT and CDR2 is SNEGSKA (reference sequence). V was clipped by 6 bases and J by 8 bases, with 11 bases between them. The CDR3 length is 11 residues. The chain's CDR3 is CSARIQDEQFF. The CDR3 DNA follows: TGCAGTGCCAGGATCCAGGATGAGCAGTTCTTC.

The chain carries TRBV3-1 and TRBJ2-5; 7 bases are a match to TRBD1. V was pared by 4 bases and J by 4 bases, with 9 bases of the junction left unmatched. The germline CDR1 and CDR2 sequences are LGHDT and YNNKEL (reference sequence). The CDR3 is 15 residues long. The CDR3 sequence is CASSPTQRQGETQYF. The DNA of the CDR3 is TGTGCCAGCAGCCCCACTCAGCGACAGGGAGAGACCCAGTACTTC.

The J gene is TRBJ2-7, the V gene TRBV5-1; D perhaps matches TRBD1 (5 bases). The CDR3 runs to 14 residues. The germline V gene encodes CDR1 SGHRS and CDR2 YFSETQ. Trimming stripped 3 bases from V and 5 bases from J, with 15 bases between. The CDR3 loop is CASSSRQQMDEQYF. Here the CDR3 DNA reads TGCGCCAGCAGCTCCCGACAGCAAATGGACGAGCAGTACTTC.

The J gene is TRBJ1-1, the V gene TRBV6-5; 8 bases align to TRBD1. The CDR3 loop spans 14 amino acids. Germline V gene sequence: CDR1 MNHEY, CDR2 SVGAGI. Trimming removed 0 bases from V and 10 bases from J; junction bases left unmatched: 7. The CDR3 sequence is CASSYSTGDGRAFF. DNA of the CDR3: TGTGCCAGCAGTTACTCGACAGGGGATGGGCGAGCTTTCTTT.

This clonotype showed up just a few times. V is TRBV7-9 and J is TRBJ1-1; D remains ambiguous. CDR1 is SEHNR, CDR2 FQNEAQ, per germline (reference sequence). The CDR3 totals 15 residues. Deletions cut 1 base from V and 1 base from J, with 10 bases between. In nucleotides, the CDR3 is TGTGCCAGCAGCTTAGGGCAGGATAGGAACACTGAAGCTTTCTTT. Translated: CASSLGQDRNTEAFF. Full variable domain (remainder filled in from reference TRBV7-9 and TRBJ1-1): DTGVSQNPRHKITKRGQNVTFRCDPISEHNRLYWYRQTLGQGPEFLTYFQNEAQLEKSRLLSDRFSAERPKGSFSTLEIQRTEQGDSAMYLCASSLGQDRNTEAFFGQGTRLTVV.

This clonotype was seen a single time. This clone may be a read error of a much larger clone one base away. The chain carries TRBV10-3 and TRBJ2-2; D gene unclear. CDR1 ENHRY and CDR2 SYGVKD come from the germline V gene. CDR3 size: 11 residues. V lost 9 bases, J lost 9 bases, and 11 bases lay in between. CDR3 residues: CAIQATRELFF. In DNA, the CDR3 is TGTGCCATTCAGGCTACCAGGGAGCTGTTTTTT.

This chain connects TRBV5-3 to TRBJ2-7, with TRBD1 identical over 11 bases. TRBV5-3 is identified as an open reading frame with a role that is uncertain. CDR3 length: 13 amino acids. Trimming at V came to 10 bases and at J to 4 bases, leaving 7 bases not matched to a gene. The DNA for the CDR3 is TGTGCCGACGGACAGGGGGCACGGTACGAGCAGTACTTC. Translation: CADGQGARYEQYF.